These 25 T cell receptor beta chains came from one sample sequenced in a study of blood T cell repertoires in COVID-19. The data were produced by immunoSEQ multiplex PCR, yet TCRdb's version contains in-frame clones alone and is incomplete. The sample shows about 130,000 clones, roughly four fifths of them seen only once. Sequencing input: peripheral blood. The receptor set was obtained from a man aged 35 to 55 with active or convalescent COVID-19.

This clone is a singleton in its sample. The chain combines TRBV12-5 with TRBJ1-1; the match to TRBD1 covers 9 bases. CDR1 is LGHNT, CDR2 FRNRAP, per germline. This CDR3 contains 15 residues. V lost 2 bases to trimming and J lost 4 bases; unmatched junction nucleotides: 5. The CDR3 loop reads CASGLIGQGRTEAFF. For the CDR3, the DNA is TGTGCTAGTGGTTTGATCGGACAGGGGCGCACTGAAGCTTTCTTT.

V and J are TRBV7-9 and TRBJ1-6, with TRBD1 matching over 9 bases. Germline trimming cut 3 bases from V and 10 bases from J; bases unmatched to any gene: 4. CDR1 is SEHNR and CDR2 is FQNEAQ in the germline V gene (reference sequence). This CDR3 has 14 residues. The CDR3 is CASSFGQGNSPLHF. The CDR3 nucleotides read TGTGCCAGCAGCTTCGGACAGGGGAACTCACCCCTCCACTTT.

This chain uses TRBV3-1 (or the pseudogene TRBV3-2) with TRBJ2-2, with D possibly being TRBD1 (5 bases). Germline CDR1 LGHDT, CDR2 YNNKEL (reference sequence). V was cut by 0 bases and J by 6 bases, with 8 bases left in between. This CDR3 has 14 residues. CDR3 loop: CASSQDLTAGELFF. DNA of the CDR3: TGTGCCAGCAGCCAAGATCTGACAGCCGGGGAGCTGTTTTTT.

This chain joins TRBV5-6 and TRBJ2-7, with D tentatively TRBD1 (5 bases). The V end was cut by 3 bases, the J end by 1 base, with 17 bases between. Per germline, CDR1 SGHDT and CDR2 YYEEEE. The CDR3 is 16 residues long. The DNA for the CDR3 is TGTGCCAGCAGCTCCATGGGGTTTACAGGTTCCTACGAGCAGTACTTC. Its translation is CASSSMGFTGSYEQYF.

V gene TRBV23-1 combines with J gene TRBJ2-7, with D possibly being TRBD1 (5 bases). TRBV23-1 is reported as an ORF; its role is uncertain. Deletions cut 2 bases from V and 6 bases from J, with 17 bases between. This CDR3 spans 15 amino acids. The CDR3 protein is CASSQTPQGRGEQYF. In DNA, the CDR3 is TGCGCCAGCAGTCAAACCCCCCAGGGAAGGGGCGAGCAGTACTTC.

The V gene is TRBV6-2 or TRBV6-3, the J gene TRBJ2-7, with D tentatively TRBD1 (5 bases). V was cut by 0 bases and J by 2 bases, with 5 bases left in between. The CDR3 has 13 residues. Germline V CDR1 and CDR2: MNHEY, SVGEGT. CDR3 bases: TGTGCCAGCAGTTACTCCAGGGCCTACGAGCAGTACTTC. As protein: CASSYSRAYEQYF.

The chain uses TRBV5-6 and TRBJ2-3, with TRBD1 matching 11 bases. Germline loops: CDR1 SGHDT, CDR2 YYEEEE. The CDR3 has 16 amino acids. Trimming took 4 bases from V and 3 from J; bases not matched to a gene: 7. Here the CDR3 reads CASSPWTGGRTDTQYF. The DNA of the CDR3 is TGTGCCAGCAGCCCCTGGACAGGGGGCCGGACAGATACGCAGTATTTT.

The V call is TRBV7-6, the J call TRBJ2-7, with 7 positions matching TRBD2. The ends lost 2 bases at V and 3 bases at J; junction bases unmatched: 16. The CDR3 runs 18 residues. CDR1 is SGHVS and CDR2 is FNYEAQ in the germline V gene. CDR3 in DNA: TGTGCCAGCAGCTTACTAGGTGGCGGCGGGAGAACCATCTACGAGCAGTACTTC. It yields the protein CASSLLGGGGRTIYEQYF.

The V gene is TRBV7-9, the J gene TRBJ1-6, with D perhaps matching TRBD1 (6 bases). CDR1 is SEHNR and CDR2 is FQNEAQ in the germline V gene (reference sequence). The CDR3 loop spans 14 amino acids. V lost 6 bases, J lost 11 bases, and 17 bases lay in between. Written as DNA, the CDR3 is TGTGCCAGCAGACCCACAGGGACCGCTCCACCCCTCCACTTT. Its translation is CASRPTGTAPPLHF. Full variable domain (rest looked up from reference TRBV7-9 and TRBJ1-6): DTGVSQNPRHKITKRGQNVTFRCDPISEHNRLYWYRQTLGQGPEFLTYFQNEAQLEKSRLLSDRFSAERPKGSFSTLEIQRTEQGDSAMYLCASRPTGTAPPLHFGNGTRLTVT.

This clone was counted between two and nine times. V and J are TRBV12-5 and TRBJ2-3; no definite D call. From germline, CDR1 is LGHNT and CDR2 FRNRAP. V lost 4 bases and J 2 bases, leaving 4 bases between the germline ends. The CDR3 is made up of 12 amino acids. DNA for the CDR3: TGTGCTAGTGGTTCCAACACAGATACGCAGTATTTT. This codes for CASGSNTDTQYF.

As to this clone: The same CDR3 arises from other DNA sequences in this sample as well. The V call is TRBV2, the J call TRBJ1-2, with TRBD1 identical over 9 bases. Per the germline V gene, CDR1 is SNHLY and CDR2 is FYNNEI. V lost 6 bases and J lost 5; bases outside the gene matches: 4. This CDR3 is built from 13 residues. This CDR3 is CASRGTGPYGYTF. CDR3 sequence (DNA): TGTGCCAGCAGAGGGACAGGGCCGTATGGCTACACCTTC.

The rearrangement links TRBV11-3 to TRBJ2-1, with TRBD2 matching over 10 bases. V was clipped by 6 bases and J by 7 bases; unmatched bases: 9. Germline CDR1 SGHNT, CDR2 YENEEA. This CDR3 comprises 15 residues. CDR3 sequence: CASSSPGLASNEQFF. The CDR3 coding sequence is TGTGCCAGCAGTTCCCCGGGACTAGCGTCTAATGAGCAGTTCTTC.

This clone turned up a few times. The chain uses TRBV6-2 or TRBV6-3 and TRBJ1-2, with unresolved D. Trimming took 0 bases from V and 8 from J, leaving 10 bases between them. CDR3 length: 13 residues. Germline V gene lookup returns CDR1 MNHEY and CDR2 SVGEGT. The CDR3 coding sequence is TGTGCCAGCAGTTACTCGAGCTATCAAGGCTACACCTTC. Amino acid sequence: CASSYSSYQGYTF.

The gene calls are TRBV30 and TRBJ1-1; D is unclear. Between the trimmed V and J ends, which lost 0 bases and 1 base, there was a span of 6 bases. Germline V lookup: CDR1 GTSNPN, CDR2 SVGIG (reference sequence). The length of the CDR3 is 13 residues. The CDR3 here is CAWSVAGNTEAFF. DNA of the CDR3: TGTGCCTGGAGTGTGGCAGGGAACACTGAAGCTTTCTTT.

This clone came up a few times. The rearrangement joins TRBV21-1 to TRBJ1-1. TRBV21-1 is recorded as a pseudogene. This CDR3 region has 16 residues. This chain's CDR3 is CASSKSQLVLNTEAFF. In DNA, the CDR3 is TGTGCCAGCAGCAAAAGCCAACTAGTTCTGAACACTGAAGCTTTCTTT.

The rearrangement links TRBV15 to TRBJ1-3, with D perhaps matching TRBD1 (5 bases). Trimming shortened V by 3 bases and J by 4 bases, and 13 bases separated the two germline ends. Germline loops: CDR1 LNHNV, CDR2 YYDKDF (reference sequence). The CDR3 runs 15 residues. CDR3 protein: CATSSLGVMGNTIYF. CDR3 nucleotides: TGTGCCACCAGCAGCCTAGGGGTTATGGGAAACACCATATATTTT.

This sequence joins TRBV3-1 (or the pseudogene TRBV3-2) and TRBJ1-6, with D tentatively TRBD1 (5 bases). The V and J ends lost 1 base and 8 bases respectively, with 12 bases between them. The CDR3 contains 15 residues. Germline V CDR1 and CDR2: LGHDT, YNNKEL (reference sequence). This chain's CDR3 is CASSQGRDQHSPLHF. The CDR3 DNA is TGTGCCAGCAGCCAAGGCAGGGATCAGCATTCACCCCTCCACTTT.

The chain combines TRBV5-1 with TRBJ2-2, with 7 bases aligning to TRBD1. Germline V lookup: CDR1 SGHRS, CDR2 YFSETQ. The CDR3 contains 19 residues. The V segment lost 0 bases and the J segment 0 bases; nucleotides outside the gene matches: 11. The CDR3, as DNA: TGCGCCAGCAGCTTGGTGGGTGTAGCAGGGGGATCGAACACCGGGGAGCTGTTTTTT. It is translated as CASSLVGVAGGSNTGELFF.

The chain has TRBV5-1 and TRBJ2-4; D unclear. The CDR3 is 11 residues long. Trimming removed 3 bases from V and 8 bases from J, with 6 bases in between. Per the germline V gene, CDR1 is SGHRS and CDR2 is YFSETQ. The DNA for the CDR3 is TGCGCCAGCAGCTCGGCGGACATTCAGTACTTC. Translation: CASSSADIQYF.

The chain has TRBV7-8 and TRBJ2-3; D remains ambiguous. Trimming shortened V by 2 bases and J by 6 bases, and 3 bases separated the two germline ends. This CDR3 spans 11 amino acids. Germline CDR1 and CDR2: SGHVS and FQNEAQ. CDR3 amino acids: CASSLSDTQYF. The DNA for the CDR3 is TGTGCCAGCAGCTTATCGGATACGCAGTATTTT.

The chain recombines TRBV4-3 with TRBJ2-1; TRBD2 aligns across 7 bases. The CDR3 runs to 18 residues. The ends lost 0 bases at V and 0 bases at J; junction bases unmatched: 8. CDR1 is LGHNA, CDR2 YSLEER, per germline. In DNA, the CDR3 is TGCGCCAGCAGCCAAGAACCAAAGACTAGCTACTCCTACAATGAGCAGTTCTTC. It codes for CASSQEPKTSYSYNEQFF.

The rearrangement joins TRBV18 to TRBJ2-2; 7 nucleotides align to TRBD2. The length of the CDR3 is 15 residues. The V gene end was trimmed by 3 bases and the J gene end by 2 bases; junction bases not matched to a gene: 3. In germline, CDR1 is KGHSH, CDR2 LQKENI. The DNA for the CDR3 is TGTGCCAGCTCACCGGGGGGGATAAACACCGGGGAGCTGTTTTTT. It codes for CASSPGGINTGELFF.

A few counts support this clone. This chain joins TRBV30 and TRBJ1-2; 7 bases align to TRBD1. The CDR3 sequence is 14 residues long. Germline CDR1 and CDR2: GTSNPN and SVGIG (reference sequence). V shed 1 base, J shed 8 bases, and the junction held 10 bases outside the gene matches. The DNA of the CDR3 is TGTGCCTGGAGTGGCAAGGGACAGAGTCTAGGCTACACCTTC. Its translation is CAWSGKGQSLGYTF.

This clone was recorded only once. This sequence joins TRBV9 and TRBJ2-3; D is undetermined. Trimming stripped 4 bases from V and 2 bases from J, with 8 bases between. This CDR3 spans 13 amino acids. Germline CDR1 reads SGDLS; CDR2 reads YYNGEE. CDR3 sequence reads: CASSPLPTDTQYF. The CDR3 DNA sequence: TGTGCCAGCAGCCCCCTCCCCACAGATACGCAGTATTTT.

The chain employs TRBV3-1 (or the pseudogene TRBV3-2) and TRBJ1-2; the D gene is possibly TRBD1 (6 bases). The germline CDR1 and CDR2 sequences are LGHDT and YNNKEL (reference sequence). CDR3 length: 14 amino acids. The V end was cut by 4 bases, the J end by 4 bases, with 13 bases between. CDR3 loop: CASSRTGISYGYTF. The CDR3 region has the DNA TGTGCCAGCAGCCGCACAGGGATTTCCTATGGCTACACCTTC.